This TCR beta chain was identified in a study of blood T cells in healthy people across ages. This clonotype was found many times. Each donor supplied approximately 10 milliliters of peripheral blood. Trimming pared 6 bases from V and 4 bases from J, leaving 4 bases between. This CDR3 contains 11 residues. CDR1 and CDR2 from the germline V gene are SEHNR and FQNEAQ (reference sequence). Using a J-beta primer mix together with a sample-barcoded 5' primer, a second PCR was run for roughly 7 to 12 cycles. TCRdb independently ran MiXCR on the 5' RACE reads; one entry per CDR3 protein. The table lists hundreds of thousands of distinct CDR3 sequences, 20% to 30% of them singletons. These data also formed part of another study, on T cells of mothers and their children. That report notes: RNA extracted was entirely used for cDNA synthesis, roughly 1.6 ug per 15 ul. The TCR beta CDR3 read count exceeded 9 million for each mother and was about 2.8 million for each child. No persistent microchimeric T cell clones were detected.

The origin of this receptor is a boy younger than 18 in good health. The sequencing input was blood. This sequence joins TRBV7-9 and TRBJ2-1; D is undetermined. CDR3: CASSRYNEQFF. The CDR3 DNA reads TGTGCCAGCAGTCGATACAATGAGCAGTTCTTC.